This T cell receptor (beta chain) was identified in a study of T cell responses to AZD1222 COVID-19 vaccine. Sequenced by immunoSEQ multiplex PCR; TCRdb stores in-frame clones only, minus some. In the table there are about 120,000 clones, roughly 90% of which are singletons. Germline CDR1 MNHEY, CDR2 SVGAGI. The CDR3 is 13 residues long. V lost 6 bases and J 5 bases, leaving 13 bases between the germline ends. The chain joins TRBV6-5 to TRBJ2-5; D remains ambiguous. The sample was peripheral blood, taken on day 0 of AZD1222 vaccination. The sequence came from an adult in good health. CDR3 region: CASRNTAYETQYF. The CDR3 DNA follows: TGTGCCAGCAGAAATACTGCCTACGAGACCCAGTACTTC.